This note documents a single T cell receptor (beta chain) sequence. Recovery meant two consecutive negative NP/OP PCR tests, professional clearance, or resolved symptoms. V was clipped by 2 bases and J by 2 bases, with 9 bases between them. This CDR3 comprises 14 residues. Germline V CDR1 and CDR2: MDHEN, SYDVKM. The sample is drawn from a study of blood T cell repertoires in COVID-19. Study-wide background: Samples of COVID-19 (acute and convalescent) were obtained from the United States, Italy and Spain. Sample material is recorded as cDNA or gDNA derived from T cells, B-cell-depleted T cells, or PBMCs.

Libraries were prepared by immunoSEQ multiplex PCR; TCRdb keeps only in-frame clonotypes and omits some of them. The sample has approximately 100,000 clones; approximately 86% are singletons. V gene TRBV28 combines with J gene TRBJ1-2; no firm D call. This TCR derives from a woman aged 45-65 years who had recovered from COVID-19. Material: PBMCs or T cells enriched from blood (not recorded which). CDR3 nucleotide sequence: TGTGCCAGCAGTTTACCAGTCCAGAACTATGGCTACACCTTC. This translates into CASSLPVQNYGYTF.